These T cell receptor beta chains were read from a single sample in a study of identical twins. TCRdb reprocessed the 5' RACE reads via MiXCR and lists one record per CDR3 protein. The profile covers roughly 720,000 distinct CDR3 sequences, with roughly 18% appearing a single time and over 10% taken by the ten largest. This same sample was also part of a study on T cells expressing NK-cell markers.

Material for sequencing was PBMCs. These receptors were collected from a woman between 18 and 29 years old in good health. Each CDR3 is given with its conserved first and last residue. D genes are given only for firm matches. Expanded clones get a size class; other rows say once, few or many, or leave the size out.

TRBV9	TRBD1	few	TRBJ2-7	TGTGCCAGCAGCGTAGGTTTCGAGACAGGGGCATACGAGCAGTACTTC	CASSVGFETGAYEQYF
TRBV27	TRBD1	few	TRBJ1-2	TGTGCCATTTTAGGACAGGTGGAGGGCTACACCTTC	CAILGQVEGYTF
TRBV20-1	NA	NA	TRBJ2-7	TGCAGTGCTAGCCGCGAGGCAGACTCCTACGAGCAGTACTTC	CSASREADSYEQYF
TRBV29-1	NA	NA	TRBJ1-4	TGCAGCGTTGCAAGGGGTGCAACTAATGAAAAACTGTTTTTT	CSVARGATNEKLFF
TRBV5-1	TRBD2	NA	TRBJ2-1	TGCGCCAGCAGTCCCGGGACTAGCTTTTACAATGAGCAGTTCTTC	CASSPGTSFYNEQFF
TRBV10-3	NA	NA	TRBJ2-7	TGTGCCATCAGTGAAGGTTTGAGGTCCTACGAGCAGTACTTC	CAISEGLRSYEQYF
TRBV7-2	NA	many	TRBJ2-5	TGTGCCAGCAGCAAGCGTAGCAAACAAGAGACCCAGTACTTC	CASSKRSKQETQYF
TRBV5-5	NA	few	TRBJ1-2	TGTGCCAGCAGCTTGGTGGCAGGGGAAGGCTACACCTTC	CASSLVAGEGYTF
TRBV5-1	NA	few	TRBJ2-3	TGCGCCAGCAGCTTGGAAGTTACGAGGATGTACACAGATACGCAGTATTTT	CASSLEVTRMYTDTQYF
TRBV12-3/TRBV12-4	NA	NA	TRBJ2-3	TGTGCCAGCAGTCCCCGTACGCAGTATTTT	CASSPRTQYF
TRBV7-7	TRBD1	NA	TRBJ2-5	TGTGCCAGCAGCTTAGATCAGGGGGAAGAGACCCAGTACTTC	CASSLDQGEETQYF
TRBV19	TRBD2	NA	TRBJ2-1	TGTGCCAGTACCAGACCGGGGACTAGCGGGAGCTATGAGCAGTTCTTC	CASTRPGTSGSYEQFF
TRBV5-1	NA	few	TRBJ2-5	TGCGCCAGCAGCACCCGTAACGAGGAGACCCAGTACTTC	CASSTRNEETQYF
TRBV6-4	NA	NA	TRBJ2-1	TGTGCCAGCCCGAAGCCCAGTTTTGGGTACAATGAGCAGTTCTTC	CASPKPSFGYNEQFF
TRBV10-2	TRBD2	few	TRBJ2-1	TGCGCCAGCATCCTGACTAGCGGGAGGTCTAGCTCCTACAATGAGCAGTTCTTC	CASILTSGRSSSYNEQFF
TRBV6-6	NA	NA	TRBJ2-5	TGTGCCAGCAGCCACGACTTGCAAGAGACCCAGTACTTC	CASSHDLQETQYF
TRBV2	NA	NA	TRBJ1-2	TGTGCCAGCAGTGAGGGTGCAGGAGGGAGAGGCTACACCTTC	CASSEGAGGRGYTF
TRBV7-2	TRBD2	NA	TRBJ2-1	TGTGCCAGCAGGGGAGGACTAGCGTCCTACAATGAGCAGTTCTTC	CASRGGLASYNEQFF
TRBV15	TRBD2	NA	TRBJ2-1	TGTGCCACCAGCATTCTAGGACCTAGGGTGGCGGGGGACAATGAGCAGTTCTTC	CATSILGPRVAGDNEQFF
TRBV29-1	NA	few	TRBJ2-7	TGCAGCGTTGGATGGCTATCCTACGAGCAGTACTTC	CSVGWLSYEQYF
TRBV7-2	NA	few	TRBJ1-2	TGTGCCAGCAGCCCCCAGGGGAGGAACTATGGCTACACCTTC	CASSPQGRNYGYTF
TRBV20-1	NA	few	TRBJ2-7	TGCAGTGCTTATCACTCCTACGAGCAGTACTTC	CSAYHSYEQYF
TRBV20-1	TRBD1	few	TRBJ1-6	TGCAGTGCAAGAACAGGGGGCAAATATAATTCACCCCTCCACTTT	CSARTGGKYNSPLHF
TRBV11-2	TRBD1	once	TRBJ1-1	TGTGCCAGCAGCTCAGGACAGGGAAGGGGGGGCACTGAAGCTTTCTTT	CASSSGQGRGGTEAFF
TRBV5-4	TRBD2	NA	TRBJ2-7	TGTGCCAGCAGCGGGAGGACTAGCGGGAGAGCGAGGGAGCAGTACTTC	CASSGRTSGRAREQYF
TRBV27	NA	few	TRBJ2-6	TGTGCCAGCAGAACCTACAGGGAAGGGGCCAACGTCCTGACTTTC	CASRTYREGANVLTF